This record looks at one T cell receptor beta chain sequence and its context. There are 13 residues in the CDR3. Germline-derived CDR1 and CDR2 are SGHRS and YFSETQ. V shed 2 bases, J shed 5 bases, and the junction held 4 bases outside the gene matches. This entry is derived from a study of T-cell reconstitution after alpha-beta-depleted transplantation in children. Unique molecular identifiers were used in preparing the TCRbeta library. TCRdb itself ran the PCR reads through MiXCR, one entry per CDR3 protein. The repertoire has 500,000 or so distinct CDR3 sequences, about an eighth of them found once; the top ten carry roughly 15%.

This chain uses TRBV5-1 with TRBJ2-7, with 7 bases aligning to TRBD1. This specimen consisted of PBMCs, mostly from graft donor cells, obtained 180 days after TCRalphabeta/CD19-depleted stem cell transplant. This TCR was sampled from a female patient aged 2-15 years who had a stem cell transplant for aplastic anemia, so the T cells may come from the graft donor. CDR3 in DNA: TGCGCCAGCAGCTTTACAGGGGTCCACGAGCAGTACGTC. Translation gives CASSFTGVHEQYV.